The 15 T cell receptor beta chains in this list originate from one sample, sequenced in a study of CD8 T cells in Susac syndrome. Random hexamers primed reverse transcription of roughly 0.5 to 1 ug RNA. TCRdb reanalysed the immunoSEQ multiplex PCR reads using MiXCR and keeps one entry per CDR3 protein. The table lists 150,000 or so distinct CDR3 sequences, 95% of them singletons. What was sequenced was CD4+ T cells from PBMCs. These receptors came from a human donor with Susac syndrome.

CDR3 residues: CASSQEVGRGGRQETQYF. The DNA of the CDR3 is TGCGCCAGCAGCCAAGAGGTGGGGCGGGGGGGCCGCCAAGAGACCCAGTACTTC. The gene calls are TRBV4-1 and TRBJ2-5, with 9 bases lining up with TRBD2. Per germline, CDR1 MGHRA and CDR2 YSYEKL. The CDR3 runs to 18 residues. The J segment lost 1 base and the V segment lost 0 bases, leaving 9 bases of the junction unmatched.

The rearrangement joins TRBV21-1 to TRBJ1-4; TRBD1 was called by the table and not checked on the DNA. TRBV21-1 has pseudogene status. CDR3 length equals 14 residues. The CDR3 DNA is TGTGCCGTCGCCCGGGCCAGCGAAAATGAAAAACTGTTTTTT. This translates into CAVARASENEKLFF.

This chain links TRBV5-1 with TRBJ1-1; D gene unclear. The germline gives CDR1 SGHRS, CDR2 YFSETQ. CDR3 length: 14 residues. V dropped 4 bases and J dropped 1 base, with 11 bases sitting between them. The CDR3 sequence is CASSLHAGNTEAFF. The CDR3 DNA reads as TGCGCCAGCAGCCTGCACGCGGGGAACACTGAAGCTTTCTTT. Full variable domain (rest looked up from reference TRBV5-1 and TRBJ1-1): KAGVTQTPRYLIKTRGQQVTLSCSPISGHRSVSWYQQTPGQGLQFLFEYFSETQRNKGNFPGRFSGRQFSNSRSEMNVSTLELGDSALYLCASSLHAGNTEAFFGQGTRLTVV.

The gene calls are TRBV5-4 and TRBJ2-7; TRBD2 aligns across 13 bases. Unmatched junction bases numbered 10, after V lost 1 base and J lost 9 bases. Germline loops: CDR1 SGHNT, CDR2 YYREEE (reference sequence). CDR3 length equals 16 residues. CDR3 amino acids: CASSLSLTSGRHGQYF. The CDR3 DNA is TGTGCCAGCAGCTTGTCGCTGACTAGCGGGAGGCACGGGCAGTACTTC.

The chain recombines TRBV4-2 with TRBJ2-3, with a weak D call TRBD2 (6 bases). Trimming took off 1 base at V and 4 bases at J, with 21 bases between the two ends. This CDR3 contains 18 residues. CDR1 and CDR2 (germline): LGHNA, YNFKEQ. Here the CDR3 reads CASSQVGSGPDVADTQYF. The CDR3 coding sequence is TGTGCCAGCAGCCAAGTAGGTAGCGGCCCCGATGTGGCAGATACGCAGTATTTT.

The chain carries TRBV12-5 and TRBJ2-1; tentative D call: TRBD2 (5 bases). CDR1 is LGHNT, CDR2 FRNRAP, per germline. CDR3 length equals 11 residues. Trimming pared 0 bases from V and 13 bases from J, leaving 7 bases between. Here the CDR3 reads CASGLVREQFF. The CDR3 DNA sequence: TGTGCTAGTGGTTTGGTACGGGAACAGTTCTTC.

V usage is TRBV6-1 and J usage is TRBJ1-4, with D unclear. The CDR3 extends over 17 amino acids. Per germline, CDR1 MNHNS and CDR2 SASEGT. Trimming stripped 1 base from V and 6 bases from J, with 18 bases between. The CDR3 sequence is CASSEDRYLAIDEKLFF. CDR3 coding DNA: TGTGCCAGCAGTGAAGATCGGTACCTGGCAATCGATGAAAAACTGTTTTTT.

The rearrangement joins TRBV4-1 to TRBJ1-6; D is possibly TRBD1 (6 bases). Looked up from germline, CDR1 is MGHRA and CDR2 is YSYEKL. Trimming removed 3 bases from V and 7 bases from J, with 16 bases in between. The CDR3 runs to 16 residues. The CDR3 DNA follows: TGCGCCAGCAGCCAGGAGCAGGGGAGTAGGAATTCACCCCTCCACTTT. Its protein is CASSQEQGSRNSPLHF.

The chain joins TRBV20-1 to TRBJ1-5, with D hard to call. V was pared by 1 base and J by 0 bases, with 10 bases between. The germline V gene has CDR1 DFQATT and CDR2 SNEGSKA (reference sequence). The CDR3 totals 15 residues. CDR3 sequence reads: CSARAVGDSNQPQHF. As DNA, the CDR3 is TGCAGTGCTAGAGCTGTAGGTGATAGCAATCAGCCCCAGCATTTT.

The chain recombines TRBV3-1 with TRBJ2-2; 7 nucleotides match TRBD1. This CDR3 has 16 amino acids. Germline CDR1 and CDR2: LGHDT and YNNKEL (reference sequence). Germline trimming cut 3 bases from V and 4 bases from J; bases unmatched to any gene: 8. CDR3 loop: CASSQATTGSTGELFF. Written as DNA, the CDR3 is TGTGCCAGCAGCCAGGCGACGACAGGGTCCACCGGGGAGCTGTTTTTT.

To note about this clonotype: One junction end does not reproduce the germline sequence, and a read error may be involved. V usage is TRBV29-1 and J usage is TRBJ2-5; possibly TRBD2 for D (6 bases). In germline, CDR1 is SQVTM, CDR2 ANQGSEA. The CDR3 consists of 11 residues. CDR3: CRRHILAAQHF. In DNA, the CDR3 is TGCAGGCGACACATACTAGCAGCCCAACACTTC.

The CDR3 DNA sequence: TGTGCCAGCAGCCGCGTACTAGCGGGGGCCGAAGATACGCAGTATTTT. Translating it yields CASSRVLAGAEDTQYF. V gene TRBV7-2 combines with J gene TRBJ2-3; 11 bases align to TRBD2. CDR1 is SGHTA, CDR2 FQGNSA, per germline. V was clipped by 5 bases and J by 5 bases; unmatched bases: 9. The CDR3 sequence is 16 residues long.

The chain links TRBV12-3 or TRBV12-4 to TRBJ2-7, with 10 positions matching TRBD1. CDR3 length equals 14 residues. V dropped 3 bases and J dropped 4; count of bases not matched to a gene: 3. The CDR3 DNA is TGTGCCAGCAGTTTCGGACAGGGGGTTTACGAGCAGTACTTC. This gives the protein CASSFGQGVYEQYF.

The gene calls are TRBV4-1 and TRBJ1-2; the match to TRBD1 covers 9 bases. Germline values: CDR1 MGHRA, CDR2 YSYEKL. The CDR3 spans 20 residues. Trimming took 0 bases from V and 4 from J; bases not matched to a gene: 18. This CDR3 reads CASSQDRHPGQGPKFYGYTF. The DNA of the CDR3 is TGCGCCAGCAGCCAAGATAGGCACCCGGGACAGGGTCCAAAGTTCTATGGCTACACCTTC.

This clonotype was seen once. The chain carries TRBV25-1 and TRBJ1-2, with D hard to call. The germline gives CDR1 MGHDK, CDR2 SYGVNS. Deletions cut 4 bases from V and 8 bases from J, with 11 bases between. CDR3 length: 12 amino acids. The CDR3 is CASSAHSSGYTF. As DNA, the CDR3 is TGTGCCAGCAGTGCTCACAGCTCGGGCTACACCTTC.